Presented here are 8 T cell receptor beta chains from one specimen sequenced in a study of identical twins (TCRdb year 2016). Libraries were prepared through 5' RACE. Sequencing was carried out with an Illumina HiSeq 2000. In-frame beta chains were kept once TCRdb had trimmed the public reads at Q25 with fastp and called clones with MiXCR. Identical CDR3 protein sequences are pooled into one entry, listed with their most common genes and DNA. Present in this sample are 450,000 or so distinct CDR3 sequences, 20% to 25% of which were seen just once. Around 3% of the sample is held by the ten biggest clonotypes. Separately, the same data were catalogued under a study of T cells expressing NK-cell markers.

Input material: CD4+ T cells sorted from blood. The receptors were sampled from a woman aged 18-29 years in good health.

This clonotype appeared a few times. The CDR3 protein is CSARNAGPQGTQYF. As DNA, the CDR3 is TGCAGTGCTAGAAATGCGGGCCCGCAAGGTACCCAGTACTTC. The V and J genes are TRBV20-1 and TRBJ2-5; a possible D gene is TRBD2 (5 bases). The CDR3 sequence is 14 residues long. The V and J ends lost 2 bases and 8 bases respectively, with 18 bases between them. Germline V gives CDR1 DFQATT, CDR2 SNEGSKA (reference sequence).

In its sample, this clonotype was seen a few times. The chain carries TRBV3-1 and TRBJ1-1, with D possibly matching TRBD1 (6 bases). Germline V gives CDR1 LGHDT, CDR2 YNNKEL (reference sequence). The CDR3 is 14 residues long. The germline V and J ends were trimmed by 4 bases and 7 bases, with 16 bases remaining between them. The CDR3 sequence: CASSRYGEGVEAFF. DNA of the CDR3: TGTGCCAGCAGCCGTTACGGGGAGGGGGTTGAAGCTTTCTTT. Supplemented by reference TRBV3-1 and TRBJ1-1, the full variable domain reads DTAVSQTPKYLVTQMGNDKSIKCEQNLGHDTMYWYKQDSKKFLKIMFSYNNKELIINETVPNRFSPKSPDKAHLNLHINSLELGDSAVYFCASSRYGEGVEAFFGQGTRLTVV.

This clonotype was detected ten times or more. This chain uses TRBV20-1 with TRBJ2-5; D could derive from TRBD1 or TRBD2 (6 bases each). The CDR3 loop spans 13 amino acids. From germline, CDR1 is DFQATT and CDR2 SNEGSKA (reference sequence). V was pared by 6 bases and J by 4 bases, with 15 bases between. The CDR3 is CSAVHRGPETQYF. CDR3 DNA: TGCAGTGCCGTACACCGGGGGCCAGAGACCCAGTACTTC.

V usage is TRBV20-1 and J usage is TRBJ2-3, with 11 bases aligning to TRBD2. Germline V gene sequence: CDR1 DFQATT, CDR2 SNEGSKA (reference sequence). With V trimmed by 3 bases and J by 6 bases, 5 bases remained unmatched. CDR3 size: 14 residues. In DNA, the CDR3 is TGCAGTGCTAGTAGCGGGGGGGATGGGGATACGCAGTATTTT. It yields the protein CSASSGGDGDTQYF.

The V call is TRBV20-1, the J call TRBJ2-3; the match to TRBD1 covers 7 bases. The CDR3 sequence is 14 residues long. Germline V gene lookup returns CDR1 DFQATT and CDR2 SNEGSKA (reference sequence). Trimming took 6 bases from V and 8 from J; bases not matched to a gene: 14. The CDR3 DNA reads as TGCAGTGCCAAAACAGGGGCCCCACCTAGTACGCAGTATTTT. Protein sequence: CSAKTGAPPSTQYF.

The CDR3 DNA sequence: TGCGCCAGCAGCCAAGAAACAGAACAAGAGACCCAGTACTTC. Translation: CASSQETEQETQYF. The chain uses TRBV5-1 and TRBJ2-5; no definite D call. Per germline, CDR1 SGHRS and CDR2 YFSETQ. This CDR3 is built from 14 residues. Trimming removed 4 bases at V and 2 bases at J, with 12 bases between. Full variable domain (missing parts from reference TRBV5-1 and TRBJ2-5): KAGVTQTPRYLIKTRGQQVTLSCSPISGHRSVSWYQQTPGQGLQFLFEYFSETQRNKGNFPGRFSGRQFSNSRSEMNVSTLELGDSALYLCASSQETEQETQYFGPGTRLLVL.

This clonotype was counted a few times. The J gene is TRBJ2-5, the V gene TRBV18, with D tentatively TRBD1 (6 bases). In germline, CDR1 is KGHSH, CDR2 LQKENI. The CDR3 is made up of 15 amino acids. V lost 4 bases and J lost 5, with 17 bases in between. The CDR3 sequence is CASSRAGASKETQYF. The CDR3 DNA reads TGTGCCAGCTCACGGGCAGGGGCCTCGAAGGAGACCCAGTACTTC.

V is TRBV25-1 and J is TRBJ1-6; D is perhaps TRBD1 (5 bases). This CDR3 region has 12 residues. Germline-derived CDR1 and CDR2 are MGHDK and SYGVNS. V lost 11 bases and J lost 6, with 11 bases in between. The CDR3 DNA reads as TGTGCCTCAGGGTCCCTTAATTCACCCCTCCACTTT. It specifies CASGSLNSPLHF.